This T cell receptor beta chain originates from a study of blood T cells in healthy people across ages. A J-beta primer mix and a sample-barcoded 5' primer were used in a second PCR of about 7 to 12 cycles. Each cDNA was tagged by a template-switch adaptor containing 12 random nucleotides. TCRdb reanalysed the 5' RACE reads using MiXCR and keeps one entry per CDR3 protein. This table has some 930,000 distinct CDR3 sequences, 29% appearing once. Germline loops: CDR1 SGHRS, CDR2 YFSETQ. The CDR3 runs to 16 residues. The V and J ends lost 2 bases and 2 bases, in that order; junction bases with no gene match: 4. These records were also assigned to another study, of T cells of mothers and their children.

The chain has TRBV5-1 and TRBJ2-5; 12 positions agree with TRBD2. The receptor comes from a woman aged 40 to 50 in good health. The sample was blood. CDR3 coding DNA: TGCGCCAGCAGCTTCCGACTAGCGGGGGAACAAGAGACCCAGTACTTC. Translation: CASSFRLAGEQETQYF. Supplemented by reference TRBV5-1 and TRBJ2-5, the full variable domain reads KAGVTQTPRYLIKTRGQQVTLSCSPISGHRSVSWYQQTPGQGLQFLFEYFSETQRNKGNFPGRFSGRQFSNSRSEMNVSTLELGDSALYLCASSFRLAGEQETQYFGPGTRLLVL.